The 18 T cell receptor beta chains below were found in one sample sequenced in a study of memory CD4+ T cells and cytomegalovirus serostatus. The sort gate was single viable CD3+CD4+CD8-CD45RO+ cells for memory CD4+ T cells. This table comes from immunoSEQ multiplex PCR, and its TCRdb copy is limited to in-frame clones, with some not included. The table has 80,000 to 100,000 clones, about four fifths seen once. Specimen: memory CD4+ T cells from blood. All receptors come from an adult in good health and CMV-seropositive.

The rearrangement links TRBV4-2 to TRBJ2-7; 8 bases map to TRBD2. Per germline, CDR1 LGHNA and CDR2 YNFKEQ. This CDR3 is 16 amino acids long. The ends lost 0 bases at V and 4 bases at J; junction bases unmatched: 8. CDR3 amino acids: CASSQDGQREWYEQYF. In DNA, the CDR3 is TGTGCCAGCAGCCAAGATGGCCAGCGGGAGTGGTACGAGCAGTACTTC.

The chain links TRBV5-6 to TRBJ2-5; 7 bases align to TRBD2. J gave up 5 bases and V 0 bases, and 10 bases lay outside the gene matches. The CDR3 runs 16 residues. The germline V gene has CDR1 SGHDT and CDR2 YYEEEE. The CDR3 loop reads CASSLGLALSGETQYF. CDR3 DNA sequence: TGTGCCAGCAGCTTGGGACTAGCCCTAAGCGGGGAGACCCAGTACTTC.

This rearrangement joins TRBV19 to TRBJ1-2, with D unclear. The CDR3 has 13 amino acids. V was clipped by 6 bases and J by 3 bases, with 11 bases between them. Germline CDR1 LNHDA, CDR2 SQIVND (reference sequence). CDR3 nucleotide sequence: TGTGCCAGTAGCAAGATCGACGACTATGGCTACACCTTC. Protein sequence: CASSKIDDYGYTF.

The gene calls are TRBV7-9 and TRBJ1-5, with D uncertain. V was clipped by 5 bases and J by 4 bases, with 6 bases between them. CDR1 and CDR2 from the germline V gene are SEHNR and FQNEAQ (reference sequence). The CDR3 spans 12 residues. As DNA, the CDR3 is TGTGCCAGCAGCCGGGGAAATCAGCCCCAGCATTTT. Its protein is CASSRGNQPQHF. The whole variable domain, remainder taken from reference TRBV7-9 and TRBJ1-5, is DTGVSQNPRHKITKRGQNVTFRCDPISEHNRLYWYRQTLGQGPEFLTYFQNEAQLEKSRLLSDRFSAERPKGSFSTLEIQRTEQGDSAMYLCASSRGNQPQHFGDGTRLSIL.

The chain uses TRBV7-3 and TRBJ2-1; a possible D gene is TRBD1 (6 bases). Germline CDR1 reads SGHTA; CDR2 reads FQGTGA. The germline V and J ends were trimmed by 5 bases and 12 bases, with 20 bases remaining between them. The CDR3 totals 14 residues. The CDR3 here is CASSGRDTGLGQFF. The DNA of the CDR3 is TGTGCCAGCAGCGGACGGGACACTGGGTTGGGGCAGTTCTTC. Together with reference TRBV7-3 and TRBJ2-1, the CDR3 gives the full variable domain: GAGVSQTPSNKVTEKGKYVELRCDPISGHTALYWYRQSLGQGPEFLIYFQGTGAADDSGLPNDRFFAVRPEGSVSTLKIQRTERGDSAVYLCASSGRDTGLGQFFGPGTRLTVL.

J is TRBJ2-1 and V is TRBV5-5; D uncertain. The CDR3 totals 12 residues. Trimming stripped 2 bases from V and 4 bases from J, with 4 bases between. The germline V gene encodes CDR1 SGHKS and CDR2 YYEKEE (reference sequence). The CDR3 bases are TGTGCCAGCAGCTTACCTTACAATGAGCAGTTCTTC. It encodes CASSLPYNEQFF.

This clone was observed a handful of times. J is TRBJ2-1 and V is TRBV9, with 8 bases identical to TRBD2. This CDR3 comprises 17 residues. V trimming: 1 base; J trimming: 0 bases; junction bases outside the gene matches: 6. Looked up from germline, CDR1 is SGDLS and CDR2 is YYNGEE. This chain's CDR3 is CASSVSPAGVSYNEQFF. CDR3 coding DNA: TGTGCCAGCAGCGTAAGCCCAGCGGGAGTCTCCTACAATGAGCAGTTCTTC.

This sequence joins TRBV28 and TRBJ2-1; 8 nucleotides align to TRBD2. The CDR3 consists of 15 residues. The germline V gene encodes CDR1 MDHEN and CDR2 SYDVKM. V gave up 6 bases and J gave up 4 bases; unmatched junction bases: 8. CDR3 in DNA: TGTGCCAGCAGCCCCGGGGTAGCGGGATACAATGAGCAGTTCTTC. It translates to CASSPGVAGYNEQFF.

In DNA form, the CDR3 reads TGTGCCAGCAGCGTAGGGCTAGCGGGAGATTACGAGCAGTACTTC. Encoded protein: CASSVGLAGDYEQYF. The chain employs TRBV9 and TRBJ2-7; 10 bases fit TRBD2. The CDR3 contains 15 residues. Per germline, CDR1 SGDLS and CDR2 YYNGEE. The V segment lost 0 bases and the J segment 4 bases; nucleotides outside the gene matches: 4.

J is TRBJ2-7 and V is TRBV28; D might be TRBD1 (6 bases). This CDR3 region has 13 residues. With 7 bases removed from V and 6 bases from J, the gap between germline ends came to 16 bases. CDR1 is MDHEN and CDR2 is SYDVKM in the germline V gene. The DNA of the CDR3 is TGTGCCAGCATTCCTACAGGGTGGAGCGAGCAGTACTTC. It encodes CASIPTGWSEQYF.

This clone was found a few times. The CDR3: CASSSQGVGANVLTF. The CDR3 DNA is TGTGCCAGCAGCTCACAGGGAGTTGGGGCCAACGTCCTGACTTTC. V usage is TRBV11-3 and J usage is TRBJ2-6; TRBD1 might be the D (6 bases). Germline V gives CDR1 SGHNT, CDR2 YENEEA. V dropped 4 bases and J dropped 3 bases, with 10 bases sitting between them. The CDR3 has 15 amino acids.

The chain's CDR3 is CASSLGDNNYGYTF. The CDR3 nucleotides read TGTGCCAGCAGCTTGGGGGACAATAACTATGGCTACACCTTC. The chain is built from TRBV5-6 and TRBJ1-2, with D tentatively TRBD1 (6 bases). V was pared by 0 bases and J by 1 base, with 7 bases between. The germline V gene encodes CDR1 SGHDT and CDR2 YYEEEE. This CDR3 contains 14 residues.

The sample holds a few counts of this clone. The chain links TRBV9 to TRBJ2-5, with TRBD2 matching 7 bases. This CDR3 spans 16 amino acids. With V trimmed by 3 bases and J by 5 bases, 13 bases remained unmatched. Germline V gives CDR1 SGDLS, CDR2 YYNGEE. The DNA for the CDR3 is TGTGCCAGCAGCGAAGGCCCGGGGGGAGGAGCGGAGACCCAGTACTTC. Amino acids: CASSEGPGGGAETQYF.

The rearrangement links TRBV18 to TRBJ1-4; 8 bases agree with TRBD1. Germline V lookup: CDR1 KGHSH, CDR2 LQKENI. The CDR3 is made up of 17 amino acids. The V gene end was trimmed by 3 bases and the J gene end by 5 bases; junction bases not matched to a gene: 11. The CDR3 protein is CASSPLGPGGLNEKLFF. The DNA of the CDR3 is TGTGCCAGCTCACCCCTCGGGCCAGGGGGCCTCAATGAAAAACTGTTTTTT. The complete variable domain, with remaining parts taken from reference TRBV18 and TRBJ1-4, reads NAGVMQNPRHLVRRRGQEARLRCSPMKGHSHVYWYRQLPEEGLKFMVYLQKENIIDESGMPKERFSAEFPKEGPSILRIQQVVRGDSAAYFCASSPLGPGGLNEKLFFGSGTQLSVL.

CDR3 coding DNA: TGTGCCATTCTTCCGGGGAGCTCTGGAAACACCATATATTTT. It encodes CAILPGSSGNTIYF. The gene calls are TRBV6-1 and TRBJ1-3, with D hard to call. CDR1 is MNHNS and CDR2 is SASEGT in the germline V gene. Trimming stripped 10 bases from V and 0 bases from J, with 13 bases between. The CDR3 contains 14 residues.

V usage is TRBV9 and J usage is TRBJ2-1, with TRBD2 matching 7 bases. Germline-derived CDR1 and CDR2 are SGDLS and YYNGEE. The CDR3 has 15 residues. The junction had 4 bases not matched to a gene; V was cut back by 4 bases and J by 0 bases. In DNA, the CDR3 is TGTGCCAGCAGCTCAAGCGGGGACTCCTACAATGAGCAGTTCTTC. Translated, it gives CASSSSGDSYNEQFF.

The chain joins TRBV5-4 to TRBJ2-1; 8 nucleotides line up with TRBD2. This CDR3 is built from 16 residues. CDR1 is SGHNT and CDR2 is YYREEE in the germline V gene (reference sequence). The V and J ends lost 3 bases and 7 bases, in that order; junction bases with no gene match: 12. The CDR3 here is CASSSLDASGSNEQFF. In nucleotides, the CDR3 is TGTGCCAGCAGCTCCTTAGACGCGAGCGGGAGTAATGAGCAGTTCTTC.

This chain connects TRBV28 to TRBJ1-1, with D hard to call. V was cut by 8 bases and J by 2 bases, with 12 bases left in between. CDR1 and CDR2 from the germline V gene are MDHEN and SYDVKM. The CDR3 is 13 residues long. CDR3 DNA: TGTGCCAGCGTGCGGGGAGGTAACACTGAAGCTTTCTTT. This translates into CASVRGGNTEAFF.